The rows below give T cell receptor beta chains drawn from one sample of a study of cytomegalovirus exposure and HLA in healthy donors. Using immunoSEQ multiplex PCR, the repertoire was profiled, and TCRdb retains in-frame clones only, with some absent. The sample has 110,000 or so clones, approximately 84% seen once; the top ten hold about 5.8%. Sequences were obtained from PBMCs. Receptor source: a male donor in good health and CMV-seronegative. The CDR3 runs from the conserved cysteine through the conserved F or W. A D gene is named only where the DNA matches it firmly. Not every row has a clone size; where given, it reads once, few, many or a size class.

>-|TRBJ1-4|TRBD1|TRBV6-5
CASRQGGDSEKLFF
TGTGCCAGCAGGCAAGGGGGCGATAGCGAAAAACTGTTTTTT
>-|TRBJ2-2|TRBD2|TRBV4-1
CASRLAGYTGELFF
TGCGCCAGCAGACTAGCGGGGTACACCGGGGAGCTGTTTTTT
>-|TRBJ2-2|TRBD2|TRBV25-1
CASRGLAVLGGELFF
TGTGCCAGCAGAGGACTAGCGGTCTTGGGCGGGGAGCTGTTTTTT
>-|TRBJ2-7|TRBD2|TRBV10-3
CAISSGRALVEQYF
TGTGCCATCAGTAGCGGGAGGGCCCTGGTCGAGCAGTACTTC
>-|TRBJ2-2|-|TRBV25-1
CASSLLTEPNTGELFF
TGTGCCAGCAGTTTATTAACAGAGCCGAACACCGGGGAGCTGTTTTTT
>-|TRBJ1-2|-|TRBV29-1
CSVDPVDSEYGYTF
TGCAGCGTGGACCCCGTCGACAGCGAGTATGGCTACACCTTC
>-|TRBJ2-2|-|TRBV7-3
CASSLAQTGELFF
TGTGCCAGCAGCTTAGCCCAGACCGGGGAGCTGTTTTTT
>-|TRBJ2-1|-|TRBV5-1
CASSLTDSPYNEQFF
TGCGCCAGCAGCTTGACGGACTCTCCCTACAATGAGCAGTTCTTC
>-|TRBJ2-1|-|TRBV19
CASMDPWGGNEQFF
TGTGCCAGTATGGACCCGTGGGGAGGCAATGAGCAGTTCTTC
>-|TRBJ2-1|-|TRBV29-1
CSARTAVYNEQFF
TGCAGCGCCCGAACCGCAGTCTACAATGAGCAGTTCTTC
>-|TRBJ1-2|TRBD1|TRBV5-4
CASSPAGQGPLGYTF
TGTGCCAGCAGCCCGGCGGGACAGGGGCCCTTGGGCTACACCTTC
>few|TRBJ2-3|TRBD2|TRBV5-6
CASSPLREGQSTQYF
TGTGCCAGCAGCCCGTTACGGGAGGGCCAAAGTACGCAGTATTTT
>-|TRBJ2-7|-|TRBV18
CASSFAGTRRGEQYF
TGTGCCAGCTCCTTCGCCGGGACGAGGAGGGGCGAGCAGTACTTC
>-|TRBJ2-7|TRBD1|TRBV6-1
CASSEYGTGVYEQYF
TGTGCCAGCAGTGAGTACGGGACAGGGGTCTACGAGCAGTACTTC
>-|TRBJ2-3|TRBD1|TRBV7-3
CASSFTGQVNTQYF
TGTGCCAGCAGCTTTACGGGACAGGTTAATACGCAGTATTTT
>-|TRBJ1-2|-|TRBV15
CATSRDWEVYGYTF
TGTGCCACCAGCAGAGATTGGGAGGTCTATGGCTACACCTTC
>-|TRBJ2-7|TRBD1|TRBV2
CASRGTVRNEQYF
TGTGCCAGCAGAGGGACAGTCCGAAACGAGCAGTACTTC
>-|TRBJ2-7|TRBD2|TRBV7-2
CASSISGRAAEQYF
TGTGCCAGCAGCATTAGCGGGAGGGCCGCCGAGCAGTACTTC
>once|TRBJ2-2|TRBD2|TRBV6-4
CASSPSGRATGELFF
TGTGCCAGCAGTCCTAGCGGGAGGGCCACCGGGGAGCTGTTTTTT
>-|TRBJ2-1|-|TRBV19
CASSIEPSEQFF
TGTGCCAGTAGTATAGAGCCGAGTGAGCAGTTCTTC
>-|TRBJ2-7|TRBD1|TRBV6-5
CASRLSGQGIYEQYF
TGTGCCAGCAGGCTCTCGGGACAGGGCATCTACGAGCAGTACTTC
>-|TRBJ2-7|TRBD1|TRBV28
CASSLLGTGIHEQYF
TGTGCCAGCAGTTTACTGGGGACAGGGATCCACGAGCAGTACTTC
>-|TRBJ2-1|TRBD1|TRBV2
CASRGDRGAEQFF
TGTGCCAGCAGGGGGGACAGGGGGGCTGAGCAGTTCTTC
>-|TRBJ1-5|TRBD1|TRBV28
CASSRGQGTQPQHF
TGTGCCAGCAGCCGTGGACAGGGTACTCAGCCCCAGCATTTT
>-|TRBJ2-5|TRBD1|TRBV29-1
CSVGDRALGTQYF
TGCAGCGTGGGGGACAGGGCCCTTGGGACCCAGTACTTC
>-|TRBJ2-7|TRBD2|TRBV27
CASSLLAGGYEQYF
TGTGCCAGCAGTTTGCTAGCGGGAGGCTACGAGCAGTACTTC
>-|TRBJ2-7|TRBD1|TRBV10-3
CAINDGTGPYEQYF
TGTGCCATCAATGACGGGACAGGGCCATACGAGCAGTACTTC
>-|TRBJ2-1|TRBD2|TRBV9
CASSVSGMGYNEQFF
TGTGCCAGCAGCGTTAGCGGGATGGGTTACAATGAGCAGTTCTTC
>once|TRBJ1-1|-|TRBV7-2
CASSQNVRGFTEAFF
TGTGCCAGCAGCCAGAATGTCAGGGGTTTTACTGAAGCTTTCTTT
>-|TRBJ2-3|TRBD2|TRBV9
CASTPRLAEPADTQYF
TGTGCCAGCACCCCCCGACTAGCGGAGCCCGCCGATACGCAGTATTTT
>-|TRBJ2-1|TRBD2|TRBV13
CASSLPGLAGKNNEQFF
TGTGCCAGCAGCTTACCCGGACTAGCGGGAAAAAACAATGAGCAGTTCTTC
>-|TRBJ1-1|-|TRBV6-6
CASSSPGLTTWTEAFF
TGTGCCAGCAGTTCCCCGGGACTCACAACTTGGACTGAAGCTTTCTTT
>-|TRBJ1-1|TRBD1|TRBV14
CASSHRDRVNTEAFF
TGTGCCAGCAGCCACCGTGACAGGGTGAACACTGAAGCTTTCTTT
>-|TRBJ2-7|TRBD2|TRBV6-1
CASREGAGGAREQYF
TGTGCCAGCAGGGAGGGAGCGGGAGGTGCTCGCGAGCAGTACTTC
>-|TRBJ1-1|-|TRBV6-5
CASSYPQGGTEAFF
TGTGCCAGCAGTTACCCCCAAGGGGGCACTGAAGCTTTCTTT
>few|TRBJ1-1|-|TRBV11-2
CASSPYGVDTEAFF
TGTGCCAGCAGCCCCTATGGTGTCGACACTGAAGCTTTCTTT
>-|TRBJ1-1|TRBD1|TRBV15
CATSRGGQGGTEAFF
TGTGCCACCAGCAGAGGGGGCCAGGGGGGCACTGAAGCTTTCTTT
>-|TRBJ2-3|TRBD2|TRBV2
CASRETSGTDTQYF
TGTGCCTCTAGGGAGACTAGCGGTACAGATACGCAGTATTTT
>-|TRBJ2-5|-|TRBV5-1
CASSSELEGVETQYF
TGCGCCAGCAGCTCCGAATTAGAGGGCGTCGAGACCCAGTACTTC
>-|TRBJ2-1|-|TRBV14
CASSQVGSSNEQFF
TGTGCCAGCAGCCAAGTAGGTTCTAGCAATGAGCAGTTCTTC
>-|TRBJ1-2|TRBD1|TRBV18
CASSRDRDDYGYTF
TGTGCCAGCTCCCGTGACAGGGACGACTATGGCTACACCTTC
>-|TRBJ2-1|TRBD1|TRBV2
CASSAGQGAGEQFF
TGTGCCAGCAGTGCGGGACAGGGGGCGGGAGAGCAGTTCTTC
>-|TRBJ1-3|-|TRBV4-3
CASSQDLEQGGNTIYF
TGCGCCAGCAGCCAAGATCTTGAACAGGGAGGAAACACCATATATTTT
>-|TRBJ1-2|TRBD1|TRBV19
CASATGARLGGYTF
TGTGCCAGCGCTACAGGGGCGAGGTTGGGTGGCTACACCTTC
>-|TRBJ1-1|TRBD1|TRBV10-3
CAITMTGSPGGEAFF
TGTGCCATCACGATGACAGGGAGCCCCGGTGGTGAAGCTTTCTTT
>-|TRBJ1-5|TRBD1|TRBV4-2
CASSPSAGGVGEPQHF
TGTGCCAGCAGCCCGTCAGCAGGGGGCGTAGGTGAGCCCCAGCATTTT
>-|TRBJ1-2|TRBD1|TRBV19
CASTSNRDRVYPYTF
TGTGCCAGTACCTCAAACCGGGACAGGGTTTATCCCTACACCTTC
>-|TRBJ2-7|TRBD2|TRBV6-5
CASGGLAGAREQYF
TGTGCCAGCGGAGGACTAGCGGGAGCTCGCGAGCAGTACTTC
>-|TRBJ2-5|TRBD1|TRBV7-3
CASSMGQGALETQYF
TGTGCCAGCAGCATGGGACAGGGGGCTCTAGAGACCCAGTACTTC
>-|TRBJ1-1|-|TRBV5-1
CASSLKSGNTEAFF
TGCGCCAGCAGCTTGAAGAGCGGCAACACTGAAGCTTTCTTT
>once|TRBJ1-1|-|TRBV19
CASSLRQTPEAFF
TGTGCCAGTAGTCTGCGACAGACGCCAGAAGCTTTCTTT
>many|TRBJ2-5|TRBD2|TRBV4-1
CASSQNSGTQETQYF
TGCGCCAGCAGCCAAAATAGCGGGACCCAAGAGACCCAGTACTTC
>-|TRBJ2-5|TRBD2|TRBV5-4
CASSPRGNQETQYF
TGTGCCAGCAGCCCGCGGGGGAACCAAGAGACCCAGTACTTC
>-|TRBJ2-3|TRBD2|TRBV29-1
CSVMTRAGFADTQYF
TGCAGCGTGATGACTAGAGCGGGATTCGCAGATACGCAGTATTTT
>-|TRBJ1-1|-|TRBV4-3
CASSQDPPGNTEAFF
TGCGCCAGCAGCCAAGATCCACCGGGGAACACTGAAGCTTTCTTT
>-|TRBJ2-1|-|TRBV7-9
CASSPQLGGIPWNEQFF
TGTGCCAGCAGCCCCCAGCTTGGCGGGATCCCCTGGAATGAGCAGTTCTTC
>-|TRBJ1-1|-|TRBV27
CASSWSGLNTEAFF
TGTGCCAGCAGTTGGTCTGGGCTTAACACTGAAGCTTTCTTT
>-|TRBJ2-7|TRBD1|TRBV4-1
CASSQEGTGPYEQYF
TGCGCCAGCAGCCAAGAAGGGACAGGACCCTACGAGCAGTACTTC
>-|TRBJ2-1|TRBD2|TRBV7-3
CASSSQGGSRSEQFF
TGTGCCAGCAGCTCCCAGGGCGGGAGTCGTAGTGAGCAGTTCTTC
>-|TRBJ2-3|-|TRBV15
CATSRDRGDTQYF
TGTGCCACCAGCAGAGATCGAGGTGATACGCAGTATTTT